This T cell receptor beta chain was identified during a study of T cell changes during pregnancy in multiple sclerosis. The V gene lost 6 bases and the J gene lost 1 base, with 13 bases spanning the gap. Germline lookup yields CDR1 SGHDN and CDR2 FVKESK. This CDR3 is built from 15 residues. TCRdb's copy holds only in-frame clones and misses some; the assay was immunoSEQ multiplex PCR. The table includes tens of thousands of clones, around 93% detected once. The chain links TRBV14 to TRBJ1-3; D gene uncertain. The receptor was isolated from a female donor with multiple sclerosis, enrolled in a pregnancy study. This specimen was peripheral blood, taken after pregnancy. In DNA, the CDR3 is TGTGCCAGCAGTGACGGAGCCCGATCTGGAAACACCATATATTTT. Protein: CASSDGARSGNTIYF.